A selection of T cell receptor beta chains follows, all from one sample in a study of T cell responses to AZD1222 COVID-19 vaccine. The repertoire was sequenced with immunoSEQ multiplex PCR; TCRdb's copy has only in-frame clones and lacks some. The sample records tens of thousands of clones, over 80% being singletons. The source material was peripheral blood, sampled 28 days after the second AZD1222 dose. All receptors come from an adult who received the AZD1222 COVID-19 vaccine. The CDR3 runs from the conserved cysteine through the conserved F or W. D genes are given only for firm matches. The listing skips clone size in some rows; elsewhere it reads once, few, many or a size class.

j_gene	v_gene	len	abundance	d_gene	CDR3nt	CDR3aa
TRBJ2-7	TRBV12-3/TRBV12-4	13	NA	NA	TGTGCCAGCGGGTCGACCAGCTCCTACGAGCAGTACTTC	CASGSTSSYEQYF
TRBJ2-7	TRBV3-1/TRBV3-2	14	NA	TRBD1	TGTGCCAGCAGCCGGACAGGGAGAGGTCCCGAGCAGTACTTC	CASSRTGRGPEQYF
TRBJ1-6	TRBV6-4	15	NA	NA	TGTGCCAGCAGCGGGAGGAGCTCCTATAATTCACCCCTCCACTTT	CASSGRSSYNSPLHF
TRBJ1-2	TRBV29-1	11	NA	NA	TGCAGCGTTGTGGGGGGTTATGGCTACACCTTC	CSVVGGYGYTF
TRBJ1-1	TRBV7-9	15	NA	TRBD1	TGTGCCAGCAGCTTATCCGGACAGGGGTACACTGAAGCTTTCTTT	CASSLSGQGYTEAFF
TRBJ1-6	TRBV3-1/TRBV3-2	13	NA	NA	TGTGCCAGCAGCCAAGGAGGAAATTCACCCCTCCACTTT	CASSQGGNSPLHF
TRBJ1-5	TRBV6-5	14	NA	NA	TGTGCCACCGTAACCAATCCCGCTGTTCAGCCCCAGCATTTT	CATVTNPAVQPQHF
TRBJ2-7	TRBV6-5	14	NA	NA	TGTGCCAGCAGTTACTCGACAGCTTCCTACGAGCAGTACTTC	CASSYSTASYEQYF
TRBJ2-1	TRBV10-3	16	few	TRBD2	TGTGCCATCAGTGACCCAGGGAGGGAGCGGTACAATGAGCAGTTCTTC	CAISDPGRERYNEQFF
TRBJ1-5	TRBV18	15	NA	NA	TGTGCCAGCTCACCAAGAGGGATCAGCAATCAGCCCCAGCATTTT	CASSPRGISNQPQHF
TRBJ2-6	TRBV25-1	16	NA	NA	TGTGCCAGCAGTTGGAGGGCAGGTGCTGGGGCCAACGTCCTGACTTTC	CASSWRAGAGANVLTF
TRBJ1-1	TRBV11-2	15	few	TRBD1	TGTGCCAGCAGCCCGAGGGACAGGGGTGACACTGAAGCTTTCTTT	CASSPRDRGDTEAFF
TRBJ2-7	TRBV9	14	once	NA	TGTGCCAGCAGCGTAGGCCCCCGCACCTACGAGCAGTACTTC	CASSVGPRTYEQYF
TRBJ1-4	TRBV18	16	NA	TRBD1	TGTGCCAGCTCACAGGGACAGGGACTGGTTGGTGAAAAACTGTTTTTT	CASSQGQGLVGEKLFF
TRBJ1-5	TRBV18	13	NA	NA	TGTGCCAGCTCACCAAGAGTCGGAGGGCCCCAGCATTTT	CASSPRVGGPQHF
TRBJ2-7	TRBV6-5	12	NA	TRBD1	TGTGCCAGCAGTTACTCCGGGACAGCAGAGTACTTC	CASSYSGTAEYF
TRBJ1-1	TRBV10-3	15	NA	NA	TGTGCCATCAGTGAGTCTAGGGGCGCGGGCACTGAAGCTTTCTTT	CAISESRGAGTEAFF